These 5 T cell receptor beta chains share one sample of origin, sequenced in a study of T cell responses to AZD1222 COVID-19 vaccine. Sequenced by immunoSEQ multiplex PCR; TCRdb stores in-frame clones only, minus some. There are tens of thousands of clones in the sample; approximately 90% occur only once, and 11% lies in the top ten. Material: peripheral blood, obtained 28 days after the second AZD1222 dose. All receptors come from an adult who received the AZD1222 COVID-19 vaccine.

This rearrangement joins TRBV11-2 to TRBJ2-7; the D gene is possibly TRBD2 (6 bases). Germline V gene sequence: CDR1 SGHAT, CDR2 FQNNGV. This CDR3 is built from 16 residues. V was clipped by 1 base and J by 5 bases, with 18 bases between them. The CDR3: CASSLGWRGQKDEQYF. The CDR3 DNA is TGTGCCAGCAGCTTAGGGTGGAGGGGTCAAAAGGACGAGCAGTACTTC.

The V and J genes are TRBV28 and TRBJ2-7; possibly TRBD2 for D (6 bases). CDR3 length: 12 amino acids. Trimming left V 8 bases short and J 10 bases short, with 18 bases between. Germline CDR1 is MDHEN and CDR2 is SYDVKM. The CDR3 loop is CASHAGGELQYF. The CDR3 DNA is TGTGCCAGCCACGCTGGCGGGGAGCTCCAGTACTTC.

The chain couples TRBV5-4 to TRBJ2-5; 14 bases agree with TRBD2. CDR3 size: 14 residues. Germline loops: CDR1 SGHNT, CDR2 YYREEE (reference sequence). The V and J ends lost 10 bases and 3 bases, in that order; junction bases with no gene match: 5. The chain's CDR3 is CAGRTSGGKETQYF. For the CDR3, the DNA is TGTGCCGGACGGACTAGCGGGGGGAAAGAGACCCAGTACTTC.

The rearrangement uses TRBV7-8 and TRBJ2-7; 9 nucleotides match TRBD1. Trimming took 6 bases from V and 2 from J; bases not matched to a gene: 8. Germline V CDR1 and CDR2: SGHVS, FQNEAQ. This CDR3 comprises 15 residues. This CDR3 reads CASSWTGQGPYEQYF. The DNA for the CDR3 is TGTGCCAGCAGTTGGACGGGACAGGGCCCCTACGAGCAGTACTTC.

This chain links TRBV7-2 with TRBJ2-7; tentative D call: TRBD2 (6 bases). CDR3 length equals 15 residues. The germline gives CDR1 SGHTA, CDR2 FQGNSA. V was clipped by 5 bases and J by 2 bases, with 16 bases between them. CDR3 bases: TGTGCCAGCAGCCCGGGTGGGGCGGGGACCTACGAGCAGTACTTC. Its translation: CASSPGGAGTYEQYF. Looking up the rest from reference TRBV7-2 and TRBJ2-7 gives the full variable domain: GAGVSQSPSNKVTEKGKDVELRCDPISGHTALYWYRQSLGQGLEFLIYFQGNSAPDKSGLPSDRFSAERTGGSVSTLTIQRTQQEDSAVYLCASSPGGAGTYEQYFGPGTRLTVT.